These 13 T cell receptor beta chains originate from one sample sequenced in a study of T-cell reconstitution after alpha-beta-depleted transplantation in children (TCRdb year 2016). What this sample's treatment or condition label stands for: allogeneic hematopoietic cell transplantation with graft depleted of TCRalphabeta T cells and CD19 B cells. Libraries were made using PCR. Data came from an Illumina HiSeq 2500. TCR library preparation used molecular barcoding, with unique molecular identifiers applied to normalize quantification of the TCRbeta repertoire. TCRdb cleaned the public reads at Q25 with fastp, built clones with MiXCR and kept in-frame beta chains. Every distinct CDR3 protein forms one entry, paired with its most common genes and DNA. In all, the sample holds some 600,000 distinct CDR3 sequences, and over 10% of those were seen once. The biggest ten clones account for approximately 2% of the sample.

Here the sequenced sample was PBMCs, mostly from graft donor cells, taken 360 days after TCRalphabeta/CD19-depleted stem cell transplant. Source of these receptors: a male patient under 18 who had a stem cell transplant for acute myeloid leukemia, so the T cells may come from the graft donor.

The V call is TRBV14, the J call TRBJ2-6; 9 bases line up with TRBD2. CDR3 length: 18 residues. The germline CDR1 and CDR2 sequences are SGHDN and FVKESK. The V and J ends lost 5 bases and 0 bases, in that order; junction bases with no gene match: 8. The CDR3 reads CASSDPSGMGSGANVLTF. CDR3 in DNA: TGTGCCAGCAGCGACCCTAGCGGGATGGGCTCTGGGGCCAACGTCCTGACTTTC.

This clonotype was seen more than once but under ten times. This chain uses TRBV12-3 or TRBV12-4 with TRBJ2-7; D perhaps matches TRBD2 (5 bases). There are 15 residues in the CDR3. The V gene lost 5 bases and the J gene lost 3 bases, with 17 bases spanning the gap. The CDR3 bases are TGTGCCAGCAGTAAGTTCGAGGGAGTTGTCTACGAGCAGTACTTC. It is translated as CASSKFEGVVYEQYF.

This clonotype was detected a few times. The chain uses TRBV7-2 and TRBJ2-7, with D tentatively TRBD1 (5 bases). From germline, CDR1 is SGHTA and CDR2 FQGNSA. Trimming pared 4 bases from V and 5 bases from J, leaving 9 bases between. The CDR3 length is 12 residues. The CDR3 sequence: CASSSTGDEQYF. The CDR3, as DNA: TGTGCCAGCAGCTCCACAGGAGACGAGCAGTACTTC.

This clonotype occurred a few times. The gene calls are TRBV18 and TRBJ2-7, with 9 bases that match TRBD1. This CDR3 region has 18 residues. J gave up 2 bases and V 5 bases, and 16 bases lay outside the gene matches. Germline CDR1 and CDR2: KGHSH and LQKENI. The CDR3: CASSAKGQGPLSTYEQYF. The CDR3 bases are TGTGCCAGCTCAGCAAAGGGACAGGGCCCGTTGTCCACCTACGAGCAGTACTTC. Drawing the rest from reference TRBV18 and TRBJ2-7, the complete variable domain is NAGVMQNPRHLVRRRGQEARLRCSPMKGHSHVYWYRQLPEEGLKFMVYLQKENIIDESGMPKERFSAEFPKEGPSILRIQQVVRGDSAAYFCASSAKGQGPLSTYEQYFGPGTRLTVT.

This clonotype has more than one count but fewer than ten. The V call is TRBV12-3 or TRBV12-4, the J call TRBJ1-5; 8 bases line up with TRBD1. The CDR3 length is 15 residues. The V gene end was trimmed by 1 base and the J gene end by 1 base; junction bases not matched to a gene: 0. As DNA, the CDR3 is TGTGCCAGCAGTTTAGGGACAGGGAGCAATCAGCCCCAGCATTTT. Its protein product is CASSLGTGSNQPQHF.

This clonotype was seen ten or more times. The chain couples TRBV20-1 to TRBJ2-3, with 7 bases aligning to TRBD2. The CDR3 runs 15 residues. Germline V lookup: CDR1 DFQATT, CDR2 SNEGSKA (reference sequence). J gave up 0 bases and V 6 bases, and 9 bases lay outside the gene matches. CDR3 DNA: TGCAGTGCCGGGAGCGGGACTCCTAGCACAGATACGCAGTATTTT. This codes for CSAGSGTPSTDTQYF.

This clonotype was found a few times. The chain carries TRBV20-1 and TRBJ2-1, with 7 bases that match TRBD2. Losses at the gene ends were 5 bases for V and 6 bases for J; bases not matched to a gene: 4. This CDR3 has 12 amino acids. Germline CDR1 is DFQATT and CDR2 is SNEGSKA (reference sequence). DNA for the CDR3: TGCAGTGCTCGGGGCGGGGGCAATGAGCAGTTCTTC. Translation gives CSARGGGNEQFF.

The rearrangement links TRBV11-2 to TRBJ1-2, with a possible D match to TRBD1 (5 bases). This CDR3 contains 15 residues. V shed 1 base and J shed 4 bases, with 13 bases lying between them. Germline CDR1 SGHAT, CDR2 FQNNGV. The chain's CDR3 is CASSLARGAFYGYTF. DNA of the CDR3: TGTGCCAGCAGCTTAGCAAGAGGGGCCTTCTATGGCTACACCTTC. Full variable domain (missing parts from reference TRBV11-2 and TRBJ1-2): EAGVAQSPRYKIIEKRQSVAFWCNPISGHATLYWYQQILGQGPKLLIQFQNNGVVDDSQLPKDRFSAERLKGVDSTLKIQPAKLEDSAVYLCASSLARGAFYGYTFGSGTRLTVV.

The J gene is TRBJ2-3, the V gene TRBV6-4, with TRBD2 as a possible D gene (5 bases). Deletions cut 8 bases from V and 2 bases from J, with 11 bases between. The CDR3 runs to 13 residues. Germline lookup yields CDR1 MRHNA and CDR2 SNTAGT. The CDR3 loop reads CASGSGYTDTQYF. DNA of the CDR3: TGTGCCAGCGGGAGCGGCTACACAGATACGCAGTATTTT.

V gene TRBV20-1 combines with J gene TRBJ2-1; D may be TRBD2 (6 bases). The CDR3 runs 16 residues. CDR1 is DFQATT and CDR2 is SNEGSKA in the germline V gene (reference sequence). V was cut by 6 bases and J by 0 bases, with 18 bases left in between. The CDR3 here is CSAPKPSGPSYNEQFF. The CDR3 DNA reads TGCAGTGCCCCAAAGCCCAGCGGGCCCTCCTACAATGAGCAGTTCTTC.

The chain employs TRBV5-1 and TRBJ2-5; 10 bases line up with TRBD2. In germline, CDR1 is SGHRS, CDR2 YFSETQ. This CDR3 has 16 residues. The V segment lost 9 bases and the J segment 7 bases; nucleotides outside the gene matches: 18. The CDR3 sequence is CATKFRVGLADPTQYF. The CDR3, as DNA: TGCGCCACCAAGTTTCGAGTAGGACTAGCGGATCCGACCCAGTACTTC.

This clonotype showed up many times. This chain links TRBV7-9 with TRBJ2-7; D ambiguous. Trimming cost V 5 bases and J 3 bases, with 8 bases left between them. The CDR3 sequence is 12 residues long. Germline CDR1 is SEHNR and CDR2 is FQNEAQ (reference sequence). CDR3 sequence reads: CASSALYYEQYF. CDR3 nucleotide sequence: TGTGCCAGCAGCGCACTATACTACGAGCAGTACTTC.

The V gene is TRBV6-2 or TRBV6-3, the J gene TRBJ1-1; D is unclear. V shed 2 bases and J shed 1 base, with 5 bases lying between them. There are 13 residues in the CDR3. Germline values: CDR1 MNHEY, CDR2 SVGEGT. The CDR3: CASSYPWNTEAFF. The CDR3 DNA reads as TGTGCCAGCAGTTACCCGTGGAACACTGAAGCTTTCTTT.